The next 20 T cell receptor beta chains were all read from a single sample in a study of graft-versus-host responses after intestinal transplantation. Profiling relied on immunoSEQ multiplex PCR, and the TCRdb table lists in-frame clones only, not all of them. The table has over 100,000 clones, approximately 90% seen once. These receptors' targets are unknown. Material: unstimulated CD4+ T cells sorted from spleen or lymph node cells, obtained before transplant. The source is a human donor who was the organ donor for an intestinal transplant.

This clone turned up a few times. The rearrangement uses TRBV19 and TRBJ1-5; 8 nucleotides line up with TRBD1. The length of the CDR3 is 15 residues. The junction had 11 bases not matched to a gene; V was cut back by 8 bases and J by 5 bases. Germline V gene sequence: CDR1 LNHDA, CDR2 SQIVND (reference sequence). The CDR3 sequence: CASAGRQGRYQPQHF. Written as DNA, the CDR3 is TGTGCCAGTGCGGGGAGACAGGGGCGGTATCAGCCCCAGCATTTT.

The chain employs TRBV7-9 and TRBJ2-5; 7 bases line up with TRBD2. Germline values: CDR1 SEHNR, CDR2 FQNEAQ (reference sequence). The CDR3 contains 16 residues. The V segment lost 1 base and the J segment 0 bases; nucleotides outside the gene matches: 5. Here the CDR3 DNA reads TGTGCCAGCAGCTTAGGCCTAGCGGAATACCAAGAGACCCAGTACTTC. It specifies CASSLGLAEYQETQYF.

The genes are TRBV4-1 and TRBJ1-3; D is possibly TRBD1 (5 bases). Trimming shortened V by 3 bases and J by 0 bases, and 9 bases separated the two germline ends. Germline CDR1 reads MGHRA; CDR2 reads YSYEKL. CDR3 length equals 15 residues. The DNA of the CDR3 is TGCGCCAGCAGCCAGGGACTCCGCTCTGGAAACACCATATATTTT. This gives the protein CASSQGLRSGNTIYF.

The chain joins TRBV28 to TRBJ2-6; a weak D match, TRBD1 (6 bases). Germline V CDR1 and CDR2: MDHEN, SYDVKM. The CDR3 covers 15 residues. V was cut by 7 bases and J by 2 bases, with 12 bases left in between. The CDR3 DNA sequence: TGTGCCAGCACACAAAACAGGGCTGGGGCCAACGTCCTGACTTTC. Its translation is CASTQNRAGANVLTF.

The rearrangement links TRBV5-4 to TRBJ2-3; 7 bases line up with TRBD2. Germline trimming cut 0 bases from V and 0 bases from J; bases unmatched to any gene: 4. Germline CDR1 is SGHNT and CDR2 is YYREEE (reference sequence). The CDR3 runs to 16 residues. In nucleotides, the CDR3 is TGTGCCAGCAGCTTGGGACTAGCCACTAGCACAGATACGCAGTATTTT. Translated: CASSLGLATSTDTQYF.

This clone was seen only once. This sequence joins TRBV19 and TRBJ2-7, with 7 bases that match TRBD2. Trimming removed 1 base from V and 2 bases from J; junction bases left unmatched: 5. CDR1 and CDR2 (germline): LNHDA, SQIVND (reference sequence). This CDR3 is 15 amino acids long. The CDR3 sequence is CASSIGLAETYEQYF. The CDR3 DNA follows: TGTGCCAGTAGTATAGGACTAGCCGAAACCTACGAGCAGTACTTC.

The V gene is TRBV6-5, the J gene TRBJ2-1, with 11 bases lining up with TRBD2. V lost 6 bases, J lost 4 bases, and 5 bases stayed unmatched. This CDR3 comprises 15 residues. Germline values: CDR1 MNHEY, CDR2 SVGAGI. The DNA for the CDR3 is TGTGCCAGCAGGGCCGGGACTAGCGGATACAATGAGCAGTTCTTC. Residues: CASRAGTSGYNEQFF.

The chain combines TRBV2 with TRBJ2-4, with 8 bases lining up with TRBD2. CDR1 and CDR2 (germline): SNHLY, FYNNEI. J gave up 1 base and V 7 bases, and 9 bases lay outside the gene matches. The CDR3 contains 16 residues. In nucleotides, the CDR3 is TGTGCCAGCATCCTAGCGGGTCACGGGGCCAAAAACATTCAGTACTTC. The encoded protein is CASILAGHGAKNIQYF.

CDR3 bases: TGTGCCAGCAGCTTGGCGGGAGGGCCGACAGATACGCAGTATTTT. Translation gives CASSLAGGPTDTQYF. This chain links TRBV7-3 with TRBJ2-3; 9 nucleotides align to TRBD2. Germline lookup yields CDR1 SGHTA and CDR2 FQGTGA. The CDR3 runs 15 residues. The V segment lost 3 bases and the J segment 3 bases; nucleotides outside the gene matches: 4.

Here the CDR3 reads CASSIRDRGKKTQYF. CDR3 nucleotide sequence: TGTGCCAGTAGTATAAGGGACAGGGGAAAAAAGACCCAGTACTTC. The chain uses TRBV19 and TRBJ2-5, with TRBD1 matching over 10 bases. The V and J ends lost 2 bases and 6 bases, in that order; junction bases with no gene match: 6. Germline V lookup: CDR1 LNHDA, CDR2 SQIVND (reference sequence). The CDR3 extends over 15 amino acids.

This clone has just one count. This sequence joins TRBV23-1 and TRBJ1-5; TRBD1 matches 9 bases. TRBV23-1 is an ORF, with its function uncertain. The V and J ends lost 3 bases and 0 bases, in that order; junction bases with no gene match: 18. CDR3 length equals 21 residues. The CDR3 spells CASSQLTRQGELPYSNQPQHF. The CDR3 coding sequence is TGCGCCAGCAGTCAGCTCACCAGACAGGGGGAACTACCATATAGCAATCAGCCCCAGCATTTT.

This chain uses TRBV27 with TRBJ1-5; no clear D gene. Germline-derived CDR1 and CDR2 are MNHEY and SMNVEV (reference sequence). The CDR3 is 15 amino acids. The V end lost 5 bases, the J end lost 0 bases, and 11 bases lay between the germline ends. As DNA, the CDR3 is TGTGCCAGCAGTCCCCACAGCTATAGCAATCAGCCCCAGCATTTT. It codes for CASSPHSYSNQPQHF.

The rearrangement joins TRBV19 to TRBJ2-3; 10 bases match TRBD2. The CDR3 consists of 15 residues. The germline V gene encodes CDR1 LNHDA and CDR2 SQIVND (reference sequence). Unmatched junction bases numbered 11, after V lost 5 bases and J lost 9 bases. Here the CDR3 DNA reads TGTGCCAGTAGTTTAATAGCGGGGGGACCGCCGACGCAGTATTTT. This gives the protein CASSLIAGGPPTQYF.

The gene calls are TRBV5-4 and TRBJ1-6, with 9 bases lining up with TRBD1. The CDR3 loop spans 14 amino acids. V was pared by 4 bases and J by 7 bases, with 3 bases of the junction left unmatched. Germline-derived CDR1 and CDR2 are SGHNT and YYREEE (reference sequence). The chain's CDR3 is CASSLDRGNSPLHF. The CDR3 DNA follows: TGTGCCAGCAGCCTGGACAGGGGCAATTCACCCCTCCACTTT.

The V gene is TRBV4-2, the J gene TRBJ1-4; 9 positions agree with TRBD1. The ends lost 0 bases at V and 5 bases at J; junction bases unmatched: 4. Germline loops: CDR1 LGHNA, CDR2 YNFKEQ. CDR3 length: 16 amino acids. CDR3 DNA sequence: TGTGCCAGCAGCCAAGACATGACAGGGGGAAATGAAAAACTGTTTTTT. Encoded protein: CASSQDMTGGNEKLFF.

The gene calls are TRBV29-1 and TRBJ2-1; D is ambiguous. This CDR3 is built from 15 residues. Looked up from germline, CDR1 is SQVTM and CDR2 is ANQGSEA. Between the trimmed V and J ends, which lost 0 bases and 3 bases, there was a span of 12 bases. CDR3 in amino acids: CSVEDRWAVYNEQFF. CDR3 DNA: TGCAGCGTTGAAGATCGTTGGGCGGTCTACAATGAGCAGTTCTTC.

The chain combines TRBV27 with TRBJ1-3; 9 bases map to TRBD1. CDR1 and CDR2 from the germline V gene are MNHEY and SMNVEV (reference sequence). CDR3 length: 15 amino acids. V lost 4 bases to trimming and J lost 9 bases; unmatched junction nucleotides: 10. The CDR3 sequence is CASSWTGTGMGTIYF. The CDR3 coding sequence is TGTGCCAGCAGTTGGACCGGGACAGGGATGGGCACCATATATTTT.

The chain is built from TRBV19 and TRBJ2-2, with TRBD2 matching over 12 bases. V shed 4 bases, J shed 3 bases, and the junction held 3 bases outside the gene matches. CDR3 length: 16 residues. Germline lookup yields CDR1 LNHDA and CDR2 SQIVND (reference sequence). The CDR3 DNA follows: TGTGCCAGTAGTACGGGACTAGCGGGCCACACCGGGGAGCTGTTTTTT. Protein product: CASSTGLAGHTGELFF.

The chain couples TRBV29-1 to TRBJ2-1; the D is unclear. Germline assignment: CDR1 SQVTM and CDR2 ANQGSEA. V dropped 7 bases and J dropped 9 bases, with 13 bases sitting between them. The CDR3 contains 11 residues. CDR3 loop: CSAGPIFEQFF. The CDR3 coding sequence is TGCAGCGCTGGGCCAATTTTTGAGCAGTTCTTC.

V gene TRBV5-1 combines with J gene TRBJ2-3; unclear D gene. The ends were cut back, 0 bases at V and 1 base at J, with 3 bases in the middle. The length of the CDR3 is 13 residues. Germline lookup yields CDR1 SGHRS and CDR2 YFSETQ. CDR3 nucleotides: TGCGCCAGCAGCTTGGCTGGCACAGATACGCAGTATTTT. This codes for CASSLAGTDTQYF.